This TCR beta chain was captured by sequencing in a study of regulatory T cells in long-lasting Graves disease. General observations from the study: Persistent disease preferred TRBV28, TRBJ1-2 and TRBJ2-5; new disease, TRBV20-1 and TRBJ2-1. A greater number of public clonotypes (about 2,900) was shared by persistent patients than by new patients (approximately 910).

V lost 6 bases and J lost 5, with 17 bases in between. This CDR3 is built from 14 residues. Germline loops: CDR1 MNHEY, CDR2 SMNVEV (reference sequence). Arm-PCR with iRepertoire HTBI primers amplified the CDR3 regions for these TCR beta libraries. TCRdb reprocessed the multiplex PCR reads via MiXCR and lists one record per CDR3 protein. This table has 450,000 or so distinct CDR3 sequences, less than 25% appearing once. The time point denotes: persistent/refractory GD, antithyroid drugs over 5 years with positive TRAb. Researchers made the TCR library from RNA that was extracted from PBMCs. Graves' disease diagnosis followed American Thyroid Association guidelines. This clonotype was seen repeatedly, ten times or more. What it recognizes is unknown.

This sequence joins TRBV27 and TRBJ2-7; TRBD1 or TRBD2 may be the D gene (6 bases each). The receptor comes from a female donor with Graves disease. The sample was peripheral blood mononuclear cells (PBMCs), taken when the disease was refractory, from a patient treated with antithyroid drugs. This chain's CDR3 is CASRIGGWQDEQYF. The CDR3 DNA follows: TGTGCCAGCAGGATAGGGGGGTGGCAGGACGAGCAGTACTTC.